These T cell receptor beta chains were read from a single sample in a study of blood T cell repertoires in COVID-19. Generated by immunoSEQ multiplex PCR, the TCRdb table keeps only in-frame clones and is missing some. The sample lists about 38,000 clones; 74% were seen once. What was sequenced was peripheral blood. The origin of the receptors is a man between 70 and 80 years old with COVID-19, enrolled during active disease. Each CDR3 is given with its conserved first and last residue. Each record gives: clone size, J gene, V gene, D gene, CDR3 DNA, CDR3 protein. D genes are given only for firm matches. Only some rows state a clone size, as once, few, many or a class for expanded clones.

>NA|TRBJ1-1|TRBV5-8|NA
TGTGCCAGCACCCTTACCGGGGGGGGTGAAGCTTTCTTT
CASTLTGGGEAFF
>NA|TRBJ2-7|TRBV19|TRBD2
TGTGCCAGTAGTATCGGCGGGGGGCGGGACGAGCAGTACTTC
CASSIGGGRDEQYF
>few|TRBJ1-6|TRBV30|NA
TGTGCCTGGAGTGTACGGGGTAATTCACCCCTCCACTTT
CAWSVRGNSPLHF
>few|TRBJ2-3|TRBV5-4|TRBD2
TGTGCCAGCAGCCCGAGACTAGCGGGAAGCACAGATACGCAGTATTTT
CASSPRLAGSTDTQYF
>NA|TRBJ1-6|TRBV5-1|TRBD1
TGCGCCAGCAGCTTGACAGGGGACTATAATTCACCCCTCCACTTT
CASSLTGDYNSPLHF
>NA|TRBJ2-1|TRBV19|NA
TGTGCCAGTAACAGGGCACCCTACAATGAGCAGTTCTTC
CASNRAPYNEQFF
>NA|TRBJ2-1|TRBV6-1|NA
TGTGCCAGCAGTGAATGGGTCCATGGGAGGTTGGGGGATGAGCAGTTCTTC
CASSEWVHGRLGDEQFF
>NA|TRBJ1-1|TRBV14|TRBD1
TGTGCCAGCAGCCGCCTCTTGGGACAGGGGAACACTGAAGCTTTCTTT
CASSRLLGQGNTEAFF
>NA|TRBJ2-3|TRBV10-3|NA
TGTGCCATCAGTGGGCAGGTAACCACAGATACGCAGTATTTT
CAISGQVTTDTQYF
>NA|TRBJ2-1|TRBV5-1|TRBD1
TGCGCCAGCAGCTTGAGACAGGGCAACAATGAGCAGTTCTTC
CASSLRQGNNEQFF
>NA|TRBJ2-1|TRBV29-1|NA
TGCAGCGTGGGGGGATCGACCTACAATGAGCAGTTCTTC
CSVGGSTYNEQFF
>NA|TRBJ2-7|TRBV5-8|TRBD2
TGTGCCAGCAGCCCTAAAAGGACTAGCGGGAGATGGGGAAGTAGTTCCGAGCAGTACTTC
CASSPKRTSGRWGSSSEQYF
>NA|TRBJ2-3|TRBV30|NA
TGTGCCTGGAGTGTACGCGGAGGGGCTGAAGATACGCAGTATTTT
CAWSVRGGAEDTQYF
>NA|TRBJ1-1|TRBV3-1/TRBV3-2|NA
TGTGCCAGCAGCTATGACCTGGAGGCCTTCTTT
CASSYDLEAFF
>NA|TRBJ2-1|TRBV6-4|TRBD2
TGTGCCAGCAGTGACACTAGCGATTACAATGAGCAGTTCTTC
CASSDTSDYNEQFF
>NA|TRBJ1-1|TRBV18|NA
TGTGCCAGCTCACGGGACACGGGTGAAGCTTTCTTT
CASSRDTGEAFF
>NA|TRBJ1-1|TRBV18|TRBD1
TGTGCCAGCTCTAGCCAGACAGGGGCGAACACTGAAGCTTTCTTT
CASSSQTGANTEAFF
>NA|TRBJ1-1|TRBV12-3/TRBV12-4|TRBD1
TGTGCCAGCAGTCTCAACAGGGGCACTGAAGCTTTCTTT
CASSLNRGTEAFF
>NA|TRBJ2-1|TRBV29-1|NA
TGCAGCGCGCACGAGGGGGTTTACAATGAGCAGTTCTTC
CSAHEGVYNEQFF
>NA|TRBJ1-1|TRBV3-1/TRBV3-2|TRBD1
TGTGCCAGCAGCCACGAGACAGGGCCGGGAGCTTTCTTT
CASSHETGPGAFF
>NA|TRBJ2-6|TRBV6-5|NA
TGTGCCAGCAGTTCCCAGGTCTCTGGGGCCAACGTCCTGACTTTC
CASSSQVSGANVLTF
>NA|TRBJ2-1|TRBV6-6|NA
TGTGCCAGCAGTTCTAAACAGGATAGCTCCTACAATGAGCAGTTCTTC
CASSSKQDSSYNEQFF
>NA|TRBJ2-7|TRBV7-6|NA
TGTGCCAGCAGCTTAAGTTCGGGTCAGGGATTCGACGAGCAGTACTTC
CASSLSSGQGFDEQYF
>NA|TRBJ1-1|TRBV12-5|TRBD1
TGTGCTAGTGGGCCGGGACAGGGTTTCACTGAAGCTTTCTTT
CASGPGQGFTEAFF
>NA|TRBJ2-7|TRBV9|TRBD1
TGTGCCAGCAGCGTAGCTCGAGACAGGGGGTGGTACGAGCAGTACTTC
CASSVARDRGWYEQYF
>NA|TRBJ2-7|TRBV5-1|TRBD1
TGCGCCAGCAGGACCGGGACAGGGGGCGTCGAGCAGTACTTC
CASRTGTGGVEQYF
>NA|TRBJ2-2|TRBV10-3|TRBD2
TGTGCCATCAGTGAGTTTAGGACTAGCGCGACCGGGGAGCTGTTTTTT
CAISEFRTSATGELFF
>NA|TRBJ1-5|TRBV15|TRBD1
TGTGCCACCAGCGGGGACAGGGGACAGCCCCAGCATTTT
CATSGDRGQPQHF
>NA|TRBJ1-5|TRBV15|NA
TGTGCCACCAGTGGAACAGGGTCTAGGCCCCAGCATTTT
CATSGTGSRPQHF
>NA|TRBJ2-3|TRBV29-1|TRBD1
TGCAGCGGCCGGACAGGGAGCACAGATACGCAGTATTTT
CSGRTGSTDTQYF
>NA|TRBJ2-2|TRBV27|NA
TGTGCCAGCAGACTCCTGGGAGCCGGGGAGCTGTTTTTT
CASRLLGAGELFF
>once|TRBJ1-6|TRBV7-8|NA
TGTGCCAGCAGAAGAGACCGTGGGGGCAGGTCCTATAATTCACCCCTCCACTTT
CASRRDRGGRSYNSPLHF
>NA|TRBJ2-7|TRBV18|TRBD1
TGTGCCAGCTCACCACCGAGTAGACAGGGCTACGAGCAGTACTTC
CASSPPSRQGYEQYF
>NA|TRBJ2-5|TRBV10-3|NA
TGTGCCAGCGCGCGAGGGCCCGAAGAGACCCAGTACTTC
CASARGPEETQYF
>NA|TRBJ1-2|TRBV28|NA
TGTGCCAGCCTCAGGCGATACTATGGCTACACCTTC
CASLRRYYGYTF
>NA|TRBJ2-7|TRBV18|TRBD1
TGTGCCAGCTCACCCCGCGGCCGGGACAGCCACAACGAGCAGTACTTC
CASSPRGRDSHNEQYF
>NA|TRBJ1-1|TRBV19|NA
TGTGCCAGTAGTATATATCTCGGGGGGATGAACACTGAAGCTTTCTTT
CASSIYLGGMNTEAFF
>NA|TRBJ2-7|TRBV7-9|NA
TGTGCCAGCACCAATCGCGGGGCCTACGAGCAGTACTTC
CASTNRGAYEQYF
>NA|TRBJ2-3|TRBV7-2|TRBD1
TGTGCCAGCAGCTCCGGACAGGGCCATAGCACAGATACGCAGTATTTT
CASSSGQGHSTDTQYF
>NA|TRBJ2-1|TRBV14|TRBD2
TGTGCCAGCAGCCAAGGGGGGAGGGCCGTAGGTGAGCAGTTCTTC
CASSQGGRAVGEQFF
>NA|TRBJ1-5|TRBV6-5|NA
TGTGCCATTGAACCACAGGGAGACCAGCCCCAGCATTTT
CAIEPQGDQPQHF
>NA|TRBJ2-4|TRBV2|TRBD2
TGTGCCAGCAGCCGGACTAGCAGTCTAGCCAAAAACATTCAGTACTTC
CASSRTSSLAKNIQYF
>NA|TRBJ2-1|TRBV10-3|TRBD2
TGTGCCATCAGTTTTAGCGGGAGGGTTAACAATGAGCAGTTCTTC
CAISFSGRVNNEQFF
>NA|TRBJ1-6|TRBV4-3|NA
TGCGCCAGCAGCCTCGCTACGGGGGATTCACCCCTCCACTTT
CASSLATGDSPLHF
>NA|TRBJ1-2|TRBV30|NA
TGTGCCTGGACCCAGGCAGCTTACTATGGCTACACCTTC
CAWTQAAYYGYTF
>NA|TRBJ1-5|TRBV19|TRBD1
TGTGCCAGTAGTGCGAGGGGACAGGGGATTCAGCCCCAGCATTTT
CASSARGQGIQPQHF
>NA|TRBJ1-2|TRBV11-2|NA
TGTGCCAGCAGCTTATTTTTCTCGGCTAACTATGGCTACACCTTC
CASSLFFSANYGYTF
>NA|TRBJ1-4|TRBV2|NA
TGTGCCAGCAGTGAGGGGCAGAAACTGTTTTTT
CASSEGQKLFF
>NA|TRBJ2-3|TRBV5-4|NA
TGTGCCAGCAGTTTTCAGGGCACAGATACGCAGTATTTT
CASSFQGTDTQYF
>NA|TRBJ1-2|TRBV4-1|TRBD1
TGCGCCAGCAGCCAAATCCCGGACAGGGTGTATGGCTACACCTTC
CASSQIPDRVYGYTF
>NA|TRBJ1-1|TRBV28|NA
TGTGCCAGCAGGACTGGCACATCGAACACTGAAGCTTTCTTT
CASRTGTSNTEAFF
>once|TRBJ2-7|TRBV5-1|NA
TGCGCCAGCAGCCCTGGACAGCCAAGTTCCTACGAGCAGTACTTC
CASSPGQPSSYEQYF